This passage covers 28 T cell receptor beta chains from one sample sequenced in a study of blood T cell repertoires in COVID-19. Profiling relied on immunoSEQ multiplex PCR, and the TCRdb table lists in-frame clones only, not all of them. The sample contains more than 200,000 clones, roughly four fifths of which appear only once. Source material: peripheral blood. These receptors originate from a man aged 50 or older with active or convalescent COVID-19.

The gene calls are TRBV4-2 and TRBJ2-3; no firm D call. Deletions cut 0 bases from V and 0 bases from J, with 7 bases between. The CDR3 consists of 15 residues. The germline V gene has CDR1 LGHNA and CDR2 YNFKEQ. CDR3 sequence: CASSQEHMSTDTQYF. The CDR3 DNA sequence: TGTGCCAGCAGCCAAGAACACATGAGCACAGATACGCAGTATTTT.

The CDR3 bases are TGTGCCAGCAGCTTAGTGGCCAATTCCAATTCACCCCTCCACTTT. This sequence encodes CASSLVANSNSPLHF. The chain is built from TRBV7-8 and TRBJ1-6; D remains ambiguous. Germline loops: CDR1 SGHVS, CDR2 FQNEAQ. V shed 1 base and J shed 7 bases, with 11 bases lying between them. The CDR3 is 15 residues long.

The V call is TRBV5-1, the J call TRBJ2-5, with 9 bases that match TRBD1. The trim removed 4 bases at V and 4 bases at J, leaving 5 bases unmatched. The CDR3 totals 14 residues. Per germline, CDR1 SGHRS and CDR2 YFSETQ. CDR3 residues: CASSARQGGETQYF. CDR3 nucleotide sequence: TGCGCCAGCAGCGCCCGACAGGGGGGAGAGACCCAGTACTTC.

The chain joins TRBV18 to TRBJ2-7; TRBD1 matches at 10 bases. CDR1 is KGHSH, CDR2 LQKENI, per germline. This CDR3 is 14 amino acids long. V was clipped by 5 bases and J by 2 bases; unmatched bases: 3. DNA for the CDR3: TGTGCCAGCTCAATGGACAGGGGGGCCTACGAGCAGTACTTC. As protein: CASSMDRGAYEQYF. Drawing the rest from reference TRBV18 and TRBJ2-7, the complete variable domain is NAGVMQNPRHLVRRRGQEARLRCSPMKGHSHVYWYRQLPEEGLKFMVYLQKENIIDESGMPKERFSAEFPKEGPSILRIQQVVRGDSAAYFCASSMDRGAYEQYFGPGTRLTVT.

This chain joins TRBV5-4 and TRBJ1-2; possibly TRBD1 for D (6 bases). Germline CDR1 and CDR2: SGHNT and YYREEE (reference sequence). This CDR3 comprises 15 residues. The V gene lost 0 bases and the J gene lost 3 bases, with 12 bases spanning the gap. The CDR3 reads CASSLVRQAHYGYTF. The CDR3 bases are TGTGCCAGCAGCTTGGTACGACAGGCCCACTATGGCTACACCTTC.

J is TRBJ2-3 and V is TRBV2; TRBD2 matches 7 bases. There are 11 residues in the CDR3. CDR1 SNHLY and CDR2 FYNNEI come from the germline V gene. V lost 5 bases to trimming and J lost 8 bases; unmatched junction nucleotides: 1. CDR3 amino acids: CASSTSATQYF. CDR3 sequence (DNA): TGTGCCAGCAGTACTAGCGCTACGCAGTATTTT. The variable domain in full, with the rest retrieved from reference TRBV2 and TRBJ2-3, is EPEVTQTPSHQVTQMGQEVILRCVPISNHLYFYWYRQILGQKVEFLVSFYNNEISEKSEIFDDQFSVERPDGSNFTLKIRSTKLEDSAMYFCASSTSATQYFGPGTRLTVL.

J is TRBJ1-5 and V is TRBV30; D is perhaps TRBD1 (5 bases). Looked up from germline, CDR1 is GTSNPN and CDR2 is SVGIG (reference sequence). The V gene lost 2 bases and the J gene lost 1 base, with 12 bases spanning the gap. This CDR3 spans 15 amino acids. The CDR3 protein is CAWSIDSGSNQPQHF. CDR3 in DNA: TGTGCCTGGAGTATAGACAGTGGGAGCAATCAGCCCCAGCATTTT. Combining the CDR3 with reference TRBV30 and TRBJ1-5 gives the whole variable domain SQTIHQWPATLVQPVGSPLSLECTVEGTSNPNLYWYRQAAGRGLQLLFYSVGIGQISSEVPQNLSASRPQDRQFILSSKKLLLSDSGFYLCAWSIDSGSNQPQHFGDGTRLSIL.

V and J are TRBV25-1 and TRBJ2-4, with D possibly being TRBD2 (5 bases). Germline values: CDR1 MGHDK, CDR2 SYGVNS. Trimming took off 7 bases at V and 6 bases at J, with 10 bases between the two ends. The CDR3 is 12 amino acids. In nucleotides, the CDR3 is TGTGCCAGCATAGGGAGCGGAAACATTCAGTACTTC. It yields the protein CASIGSGNIQYF.

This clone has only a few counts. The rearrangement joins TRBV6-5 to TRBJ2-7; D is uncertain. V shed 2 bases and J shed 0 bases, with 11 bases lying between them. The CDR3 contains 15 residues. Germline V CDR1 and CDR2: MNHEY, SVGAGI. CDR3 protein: CASSYQAGSSYEQYF. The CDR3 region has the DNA TGTGCCAGCAGTTACCAGGCAGGCAGCTCCTACGAGCAGTACTTC.

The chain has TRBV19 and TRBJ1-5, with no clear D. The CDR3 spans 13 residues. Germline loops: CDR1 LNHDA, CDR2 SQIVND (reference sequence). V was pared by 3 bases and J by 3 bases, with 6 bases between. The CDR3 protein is CASSIWLNQPQHF. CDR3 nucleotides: TGTGCCAGTAGTATCTGGCTCAATCAGCCCCAGCATTTT.

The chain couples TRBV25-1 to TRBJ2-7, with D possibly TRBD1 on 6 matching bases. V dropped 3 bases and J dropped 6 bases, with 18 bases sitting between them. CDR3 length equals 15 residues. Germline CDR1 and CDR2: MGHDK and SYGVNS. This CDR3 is CASSDRDKGSIEQYF. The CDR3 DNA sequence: TGTGCCAGCAGTGATAGGGACAAGGGATCTATCGAGCAGTACTTC.

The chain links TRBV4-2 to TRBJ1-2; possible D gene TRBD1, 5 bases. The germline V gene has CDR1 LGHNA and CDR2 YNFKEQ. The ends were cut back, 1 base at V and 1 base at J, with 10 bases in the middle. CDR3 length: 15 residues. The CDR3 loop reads CASSQAGDFNYGYTF. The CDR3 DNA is TGTGCCAGCAGCCAAGCGGGGGATTTTAACTATGGCTACACCTTC.

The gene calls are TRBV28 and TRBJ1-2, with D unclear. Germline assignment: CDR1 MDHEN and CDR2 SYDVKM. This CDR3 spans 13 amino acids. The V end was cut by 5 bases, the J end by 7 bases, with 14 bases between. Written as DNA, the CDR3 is TGTGCCAGCAGTCCCTCCGGGGTTAGTGGCTACACCTTC. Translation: CASSPSGVSGYTF.

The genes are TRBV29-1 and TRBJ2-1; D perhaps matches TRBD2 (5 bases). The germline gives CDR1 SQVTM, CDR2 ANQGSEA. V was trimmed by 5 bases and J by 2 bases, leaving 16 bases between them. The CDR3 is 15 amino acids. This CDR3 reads CSVRGLGSAYNEQFF. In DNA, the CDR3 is TGCAGCGTTCGCGGACTGGGATCGGCCTACAATGAGCAGTTCTTC.

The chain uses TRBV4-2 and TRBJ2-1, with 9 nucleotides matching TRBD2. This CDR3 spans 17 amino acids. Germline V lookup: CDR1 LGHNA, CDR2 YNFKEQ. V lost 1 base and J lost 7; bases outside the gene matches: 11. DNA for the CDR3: TGTGCCAGCAGCCAAGTAGGGGGCGGGGGGGTCGAGAATGAGCAGTTCTTC. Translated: CASSQVGGGGVENEQFF.

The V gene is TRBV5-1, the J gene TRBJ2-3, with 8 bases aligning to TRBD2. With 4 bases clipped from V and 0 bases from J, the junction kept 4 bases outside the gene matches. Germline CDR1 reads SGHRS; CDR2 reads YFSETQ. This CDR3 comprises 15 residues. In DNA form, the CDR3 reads TGCGCCAGCAGCCCGGGGGGGCTAAGCACAGATACGCAGTATTTT. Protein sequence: CASSPGGLSTDTQYF.

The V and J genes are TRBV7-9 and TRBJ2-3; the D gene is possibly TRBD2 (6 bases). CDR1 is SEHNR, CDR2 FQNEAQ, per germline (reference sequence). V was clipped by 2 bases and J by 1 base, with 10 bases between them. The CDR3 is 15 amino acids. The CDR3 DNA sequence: TGTGCCAGCAGCTTAAGCCCGGGAGGCACAGATACGCAGTATTTT. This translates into CASSLSPGGTDTQYF.

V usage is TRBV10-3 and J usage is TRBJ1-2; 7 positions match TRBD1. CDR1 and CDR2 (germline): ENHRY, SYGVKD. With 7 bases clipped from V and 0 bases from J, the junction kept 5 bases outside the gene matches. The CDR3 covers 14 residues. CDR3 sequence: CAITGQDSNYGYTF. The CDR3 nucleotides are TGTGCCATCACCGGACAGGACTCTAACTATGGCTACACCTTC.

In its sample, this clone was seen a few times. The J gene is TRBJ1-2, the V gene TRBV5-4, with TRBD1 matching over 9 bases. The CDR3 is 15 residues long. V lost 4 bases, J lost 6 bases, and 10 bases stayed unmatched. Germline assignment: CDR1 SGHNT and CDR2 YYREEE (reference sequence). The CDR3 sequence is CASSTDRGDVHGYTF. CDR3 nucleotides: TGTGCCAGCAGCACGGACAGGGGAGATGTCCATGGCTACACCTTC.

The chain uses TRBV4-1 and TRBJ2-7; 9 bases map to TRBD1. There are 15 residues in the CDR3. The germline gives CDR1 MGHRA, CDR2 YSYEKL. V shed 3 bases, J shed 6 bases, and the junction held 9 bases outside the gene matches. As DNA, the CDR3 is TGCGCCAGCAGCCATACCCGGGACAGGGCCAGCGAGCAGTACTTC. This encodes CASSHTRDRASEQYF.

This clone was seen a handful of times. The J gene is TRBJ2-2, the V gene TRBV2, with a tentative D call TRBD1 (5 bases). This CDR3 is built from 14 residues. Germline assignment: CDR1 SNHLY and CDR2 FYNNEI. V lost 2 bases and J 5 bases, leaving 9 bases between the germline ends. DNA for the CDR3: TGTGCCAGCAGTGAAATAGGGGATACCGGGGAGCTGTTTTTT. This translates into CASSEIGDTGELFF. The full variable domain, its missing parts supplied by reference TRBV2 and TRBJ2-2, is EPEVTQTPSHQVTQMGQEVILRCVPISNHLYFYWYRQILGQKVEFLVSFYNNEISEKSEIFDDQFSVERPDGSNFTLKIRSTKLEDSAMYFCASSEIGDTGELFFGEGSRLTVL.

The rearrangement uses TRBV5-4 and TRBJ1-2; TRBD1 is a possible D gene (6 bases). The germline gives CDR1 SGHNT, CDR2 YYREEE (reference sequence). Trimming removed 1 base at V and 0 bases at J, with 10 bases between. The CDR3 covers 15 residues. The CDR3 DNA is TGTGCCAGCAGCTTGACAGGGTACTCTAACTATGGCTACACCTTC. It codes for CASSLTGYSNYGYTF.

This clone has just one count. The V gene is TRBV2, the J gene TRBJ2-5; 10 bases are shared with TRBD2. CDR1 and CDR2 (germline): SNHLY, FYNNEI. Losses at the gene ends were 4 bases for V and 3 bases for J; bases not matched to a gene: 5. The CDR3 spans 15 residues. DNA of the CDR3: TGTGCCAGCAGTGTAGCGGGGGGACTGAAAGAGACCCAGTACTTC. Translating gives CASSVAGGLKETQYF.

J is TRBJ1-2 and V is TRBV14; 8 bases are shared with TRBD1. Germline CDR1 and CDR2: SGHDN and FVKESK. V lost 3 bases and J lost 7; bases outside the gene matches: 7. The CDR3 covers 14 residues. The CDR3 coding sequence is TGTGCCAGCAGCCACGTACAGGGGGGTGCTGGCTACACCTTC. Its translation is CASSHVQGGAGYTF.

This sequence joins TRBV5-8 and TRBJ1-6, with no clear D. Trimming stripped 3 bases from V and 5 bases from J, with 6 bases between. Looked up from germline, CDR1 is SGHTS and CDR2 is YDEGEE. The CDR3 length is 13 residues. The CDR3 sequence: CASSSPNNSPLHF. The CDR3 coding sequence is TGTGCCAGCAGCTCCCCCAATAATTCACCCCTCCACTTT.

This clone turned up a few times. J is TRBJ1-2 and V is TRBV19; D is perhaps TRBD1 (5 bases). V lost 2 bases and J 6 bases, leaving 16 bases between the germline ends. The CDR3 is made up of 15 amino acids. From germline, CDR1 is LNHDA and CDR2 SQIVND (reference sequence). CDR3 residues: CASSIRAGSYDGYTF. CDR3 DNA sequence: TGTGCCAGTAGTATAAGGGCAGGGTCTTACGATGGCTACACCTTC.

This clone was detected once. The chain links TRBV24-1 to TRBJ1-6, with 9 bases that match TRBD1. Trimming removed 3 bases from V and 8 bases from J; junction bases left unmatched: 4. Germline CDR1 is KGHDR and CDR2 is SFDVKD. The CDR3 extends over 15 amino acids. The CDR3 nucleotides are TGTGCCACCAGTGATGGGGGACAGGGATATTCACCCCTCCACTTT. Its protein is CATSDGGQGYSPLHF.

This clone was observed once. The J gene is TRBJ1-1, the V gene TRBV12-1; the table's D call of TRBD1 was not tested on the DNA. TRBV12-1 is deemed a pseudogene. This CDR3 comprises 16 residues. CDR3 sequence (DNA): TGTGCCAGCAGCTTACGCCGAGAGGGGGCGAACACTGAAGCTTTCTTT. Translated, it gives CASSLRREGANTEAFF.